These T cell receptor beta chains were read from a single sample in a study of control samples from healthy donors and cancer patients. Produced via immunoSEQ multiplex PCR; TCRdb's table is partial and in-frame only. The sample comprises over 150,000 clones, 85% to 95% of which are singletons, and around 6.2% rests with the top ten. Sequencing was done on a sample of blood. The receptors derive from a man aged 35-49 years in good health. CDR3s include the opening cysteine and the closing phenylalanine or tryptophan. Fields, in order: D gene, J gene, V gene, clone size, CDR3 protein, CDR3 DNA. The D gene is left open where the match is weak. A clone size is listed for some rows: how often the clone was seen (once, few, many), or a class if it is expanded.

NA | TRBJ1-2 | TRBV2 | NA | CASSEAVGQSYGYTF | TGTGCCAGCAGTGAAGCGGTCGGACAGTCCTATGGCTACACCTTC
NA | TRBJ2-7 | TRBV4-1 | NA | CASSQAPDGTYEQYF | TGCGCCAGCAGCCAAGCTCCGGACGGGACCTACGAGCAGTACTTC
TRBD2 | TRBJ2-3 | TRBV7-8 | once | CASSLVVVAGGKRDTQYF | TGTGCCAGCAGCTTAGTGGTGGTAGCGGGGGGGAAACGGGATACGCAGTATTTT
NA | TRBJ1-2 | TRBV5-1 | NA | CASSLGAGREGYTF | TGCGCCAGCAGCTTGGGCGCAGGACGGGAAGGCTACACCTTC
NA | TRBJ2-1 | TRBV19 | NA | CASGDTLTSYNEQFF | TGTGCCAGTGGCGACACGCTAACGTCCTACAATGAGCAGTTCTTC
NA | TRBJ1-4 | TRBV24-1 | NA | CATSDSGGGPEKLFF | TGTGCCACCAGTGATTCGGGAGGGGGACCCGAAAAACTGTTTTTT
NA | TRBJ1-1 | TRBV6-5 | NA | CASSRANSPTEAFF | TGTGCCAGCAGCCGAGCTAACTCCCCCACTGAAGCTTTCTTT
TRBD1 | TRBJ2-5 | TRBV18 | once | CASSDGTGGETQYF | TGTGCCAGCTCAGACGGGACAGGGGGAGAGACCCAGTACTTC
NA | TRBJ2-5 | TRBV6-5 | NA | CASSYQAGVGGTQYF | TGTGCCAGCAGTTATCAGGCAGGGGTCGGAGGGACCCAGTACTTC
TRBD1 | TRBJ2-7 | TRBV27 | NA | CASSWGQGTYEQYF | TGTGCCAGCAGTTGGGGACAGGGGACCTACGAGCAGTACTTC
NA | TRBJ1-1 | TRBV7-6 | NA | CASSPWTLNTEAFF | TGTGCCAGCAGCCCCTGGACCTTGAACACTGAAGCTTTCTTT
TRBD1 | TRBJ1-2 | TRBV11-2 | NA | CASNPGQGANYGYTF | TGTGCCAGCAACCCAGGACAGGGTGCGAACTATGGCTACACCTTC
NA | TRBJ2-3 | TRBV5-1 | NA | CASSLVAASTDTQYF | TGCGCCAGCAGCTTGGTGGCGGCTAGCACAGATACGCAGTATTTT
TRBD2 | TRBJ2-1 | TRBV5-4 | NA | CASSPPGLAGGNNEQFF | TGTGCCAGCAGCCCCCCGGGACTAGCGGGGGGAAACAATGAGCAGTTCTTC
NA | TRBJ1-3 | TRBV11-2 | NA | CASSFAGSGNTIYF | TGTGCCAGCAGCTTCGCAGGTTCCGGAAACACCATATATTTT
TRBD1 | TRBJ2-2 | TRBV24-1 | NA | CATSDPDRVAGELFF | TGTGCCACCAGTGATCCGGACAGGGTTGCCGGGGAGCTGTTTTTT
TRBD1 | TRBJ2-2 | TRBV3-1/TRBV3-2 | NA | CASSPWTGLNTGELFF | TGTGCCAGCAGCCCCTGGACAGGGTTGAACACCGGGGAGCTGTTTTTT
NA | TRBJ1-5 | TRBV6-5 | NA | CASSSGPGQPQHF | TGTGCCAGCAGTTCCGGGCCCGGTCAGCCCCAGCATTTT
NA | TRBJ1-6 | TRBV28 | once | CASNRVRNSPLHF | TGTGCCAGCAACAGGGTCCGGAATTCACCCCTCCACTTT
NA | TRBJ1-5 | TRBV28 | NA | CASSFDLPGQPQHF | TGTGCCAGCAGTTTTGACCTACCCGGTCAGCCCCAGCATTTT
NA | TRBJ1-1 | TRBV24-1 | NA | CATSDSSGLWTEAFF | TGTGCCACCAGTGATTCGAGCGGGTTGTGGACTGAAGCTTTCTTT
NA | TRBJ1-2 | TRBV27 | NA | CASSLGLSYGYTF | TGTGCCAGCAGTTTGGGGCTGAGCTATGGCTACACCTTC
NA | TRBJ2-7 | TRBV6-2/TRBV6-3 | NA | CASSFWGDEQYF | TGTGCCAGCAGTTTTTGGGGGGACGAGCAGTACTTC
NA | TRBJ2-1 | TRBV29-1 | NA | CSVSDFYNEQFF | TGCAGCGTATCGGACTTTTACAATGAGCAGTTCTTC
TRBD2 | TRBJ2-7 | TRBV30 | NA | CAWSVRGVSYEQYF | TGTGCCTGGAGTGTACGGGGGGTCTCCTACGAGCAGTACTTC
NA | TRBJ2-2 | TRBV5-5 | NA | CASSPTMGNTGELFF | TGTGCCAGCAGTCCAACGATGGGGAACACCGGGGAGCTGTTTTTT
TRBD1 | TRBJ2-5 | TRBV5-6 | NA | CASSPAGGGQETQYF | TGTGCCAGCAGTCCAGCAGGGGGCGGGCAAGAGACCCAGTACTTC
TRBD1 | TRBJ1-2 | TRBV3-1/TRBV3-2 | NA | CASSPIGQGRGYTF | TGTGCCAGCAGCCCGATAGGACAGGGCAGGGGCTACACCTTC
NA | TRBJ2-3 | TRBV11-2 | NA | CASSLAPITATQYF | TGTGCCAGCAGCTTAGCCCCAATCACAGCTACGCAGTATTTT